The clone carrying this TCR beta chain was recorded only once. Different DNA sequences within this sample yield the same CDR3. Authors' processing steps: The assay estimated nucleated cells by amplifying reference gene primers. The protocol was immunoSEQ multiplex PCR, while the TCRdb copy is restricted to in-frame clones and leaves out a portion. For V, J and clone size, that table is used; D and trimming come from the DNA. The data show over 30,000 clones, 80% seen once. The sample is drawn from a study of blood T cell repertoires in COVID-19. The specimen sequenced was peripheral blood. The clonotype was recovered from a man aged 80 or over with active or convalescent COVID-19.

CDR3 nucleotide sequence: TGTGCCAGCAGCCCGTCGGGGAATCAGCCCCAGCATTTT. Translated, it gives CASSPSGNQPQHF. This rearrangement joins TRBV28 to TRBJ1-5; D is ambiguous. V lost 6 bases to trimming and J lost 4 bases, with 10 bases between them. The germline V gene encodes CDR1 MDHEN and CDR2 SYDVKM. There are 13 residues in the CDR3.